The rows below give T cell receptor beta chains drawn from one sample of a study of OX40 agonist ivuxolimab in advanced cancers. The assay was immunoSEQ multiplex PCR, and TCRdb's table has in-frame clones only and misses some. There are about 62,000 clones in the sample; approximately 92% occur only once, and about 0.59% lies in the top ten. The source material was CD4+ or CD8+ T cells sorted from blood, sampled in a trial of the OX40 agonist ivuxolimab. Receptors originate from an adult with an advanced solid tumor such as melanoma, head and neck, liver or kidney cancer. Each CDR3 is given with its conserved first and last residue. Fields, in order: J gene, D gene, V gene, clone size, CDR3 protein, CDR3 DNA. D genes are given only for firm matches. Some rows have no size entry. The others give once, few or many, or a class for an expanded clone.

TRBJ2-7,-,TRBV5-5,few,CASSLVGSRPYEQYF,TGTGCCAGCAGCTTGGTAGGGTCTAGGCCCTACGAGCAGTACTTC
TRBJ2-7,TRBD2,TRBV19,-,CASSDPSGGTYEQYF,TGTGCCAGTAGTGACCCTAGCGGGGGTACCTACGAGCAGTACTTC
TRBJ1-5,TRBD1,TRBV5-4,-,CASSRGQGDNQPQHF,TGTGCCAGCAGCCGTGGACAGGGAGACAATCAGCCCCAGCATTTT
TRBJ2-3,TRBD2,TRBV13,-,CASSPSSGRATDTQYF,TGTGCCAGCAGCCCCTCTAGCGGGAGGGCCACAGATACGCAGTATTTT
TRBJ2-7,-,TRBV4-2,once,CASSQYQQGYEQYF,TGTGCCAGCAGCCAATATCAACAGGGCTACGAGCAGTACTTC
TRBJ2-5,TRBD2,TRBV30,few,CAWDAGLATQTQYF,TGTGCCTGGGATGCGGGACTAGCAACCCAGACCCAGTACTTC
TRBJ2-3,TRBD1,TRBV6-5,-,CASSFPGQGTDTQYF,TGTGCCAGCAGTTTCCCGGGACAGGGCACAGATACGCAGTATTTT
TRBJ2-1,TRBD2,TRBV28,-,CASSAAGTINEQFF,TGTGCCAGCAGTGCAGCCGGGACTATCAATGAGCAGTTCTTC
TRBJ1-4,-,TRBV18,-,CASSTSRGDEKLFF,TGTGCCAGCTCGACCTCTCGGGGGGATGAAAAACTGTTTTTT
TRBJ1-6,-,TRBV5-8,-,CASSGGSSYNSPLHF,TGTGCCAGCAGCGGGGGCAGCTCCTATAATTCACCCCTCCACTTT
TRBJ2-6,-,TRBV7-7,-,CASSINPMPQSRANVLTF,TGTGCCAGCAGCATCAATCCTATGCCACAAAGTCGGGCCAACGTCCTGACTTTC
TRBJ1-1,-,TRBV5-4,-,CASSFGSFGILNTEAFF,TGTGCCAGCAGCTTTGGATCGTTCGGGATCCTCAACACTGAAGCTTTCTTT
TRBJ1-1,-,TRBV18,-,CASSPLPTGNTEAFF,TGTGCCAGCTCACCACTTCCGACAGGGAACACTGAAGCTTTCTTT
TRBJ2-5,-,TRBV30,-,CAWSVSGRETQYF,TGTGCCTGGAGTGTATCAGGGAGAGAGACCCAGTACTTC
TRBJ1-4,TRBD1,TRBV18,-,CASSLFAGTASNEKLFF,TGTGCCAGCTCACTGTTTGCCGGGACAGCCTCTAATGAAAAACTGTTTTTT
TRBJ2-1,-,TRBV30,-,CAWSSSPRDEQFF,TGTGCCTGGAGTAGTTCGCCCAGGGATGAGCAGTTCTTC
TRBJ2-2,-,TRBV9,-,CASSVAWTPKNTGELFF,TGTGCCAGCAGCGTAGCCTGGACTCCCAAGAACACCGGGGAGCTGTTTTTT
TRBJ2-2,TRBD2,TRBV7-9,-,CASSLGTGTSGRPGELFF,TGTGCCAGCAGCTTGGGAACCGGGACTAGCGGGAGACCCGGGGAGCTGTTTTTT
TRBJ2-1,-,TRBV19,once,CASRTPGNPLGNEQFF,TGTGCCAGTAGGACCCCCGGCAACCCACTGGGGAATGAGCAGTTCTTC
TRBJ2-7,-,TRBV5-6,once,CASSLGRGVSYEQYF,TGTGCCAGCAGCTTGGGCAGGGGGGTTAGCTACGAGCAGTACTTC
TRBJ2-2,TRBD2,TRBV2,-,CASSEVAGSGELFF,TGTGCCAGCAGTGAAGTAGCGGGGTCCGGGGAGCTGTTTTTT
TRBJ1-2,-,TRBV20-1,once,CSAPDYGYTF,TGCAGTGCTCCAGACTATGGCTACACCTTC
TRBJ1-3,-,TRBV19,-,CASSTTEGNTIYF,TGTGCCAGTAGTACGACAGAAGGAAACACCATATATTTT
TRBJ2-1,-,TRBV15,-,CATSRDVGSYNEQFF,TGTGCCACCAGCAGAGATGTGGGCTCCTACAATGAGCAGTTCTTC
TRBJ1-2,TRBD1,TRBV10-3,-,CAINGGQGLEGYTF,TGTGCCATCAATGGGGGACAGGGGCTAGAAGGCTACACCTTC
TRBJ2-4,-,TRBV5-8,-,CASSLAGGWEPKNIQYF,TGTGCCAGCAGCTTGGCCGGGGGTTGGGAACCCAAAAACATTCAGTACTTC
TRBJ2-7,TRBD1,TRBV6-1,once,CASRTGGVIEQYF,TGTGCCAGCAGGACAGGGGGGGTGATCGAGCAGTACTTC
TRBJ1-2,TRBD1,TRBV5-1,-,CASSFQGADYGYTF,TGCGCCAGCAGCTTCCAGGGGGCAGACTATGGCTACACCTTC
TRBJ2-7,TRBD1,TRBV5-1,-,CASSLADRSSYEQYF,TGCGCCAGCAGCTTGGCGGACAGGAGCTCCTACGAGCAGTACTTC
TRBJ2-5,TRBD2,TRBV19,-,CASSSRRTSSGETQYF,TGTGCCAGTAGTAGCCGAAGGACTAGCTCTGGAGAGACCCAGTACTTC
TRBJ2-1,-,TRBV19,-,CASSSNQRSYNEQFF,TGTGCCAGTAGTAGCAACCAACGCTCCTACAATGAGCAGTTCTTC
TRBJ2-5,TRBD2,TRBV19,-,CASSGTSAQETQYF,TGTGCCAGTAGCGGGACTAGCGCTCAAGAGACCCAGTACTTC
TRBJ2-1,-,TRBV2,-,CASSDNEQFF,TGTGCCAGCAGTGATAATGAGCAGTTCTTC
TRBJ1-1,TRBD1,TRBV18,-,CASSVETGGSTEAFF,TGTGCCAGCTCAGTGGAGACAGGGGGAAGTACTGAAGCTTTCTTT
TRBJ2-5,-,TRBV27,-,CASSSSRDIQETQYF,TGTGCCAGCAGTTCGAGCCGGGACATCCAAGAGACCCAGTACTTC
TRBJ2-3,-,TRBV30,-,CAWNAAGTDTQYF,TGTGCCTGGAATGCGGCAGGCACAGATACGCAGTATTTT
TRBJ2-3,TRBD2,TRBV30,-,CAWSLGLAGGHGDTQYF,TGTGCCTGGAGTTTGGGACTAGCGGGGGGCCATGGGGATACGCAGTATTTT
TRBJ2-7,TRBD2,TRBV5-5,-,CASSLGLAGAAYEQYF,TGTGCCAGCAGCTTGGGCCTAGCGGGGGCCGCCTACGAGCAGTACTTC
TRBJ2-7,-,TRBV11-1,few,CASSLADYEQYF,TGTGCCAGCAGCTTAGCGGATTACGAGCAGTACTTC
TRBJ2-1,-,TRBV10-3,once,CAISHGTQGDEQFF,TGTGCCATCAGCCATGGGACTCAGGGGGATGAGCAGTTCTTC
TRBJ2-5,-,TRBV6-1,-,CASSEVQGLIKTQYF,TGTGCCAGCAGTGAGGTACAGGGTCTCATCAAGACCCAGTACTTC
TRBJ2-3,TRBD1,TRBV7-3,-,CASSRTGEKTDTQYF,TGTGCCAGCAGCCGGACAGGGGAGAAGACAGATACGCAGTATTTT
TRBJ2-1,-,TRBV30,once,CAWTAGLSSDEQFF,TGTGCCTGGACTGCCGGACTCTCTAGCGATGAGCAGTTCTTC
TRBJ1-2,-,TRBV19,-,CASTLTVIANYGYTF,TGTGCCAGTACGTTAACAGTGATAGCTAACTATGGCTACACCTTC
TRBJ2-7,-,TRBV5-6,-,CASSTPAGREQYF,TGTGCCAGCAGCACGCCGGCTGGTCGCGAGCAGTACTTC
TRBJ2-2,TRBD2,TRBV2,-,CASSATSGTGELFF,TGTGCCAGCAGTGCGACTAGCGGGACCGGGGAGCTGTTTTTT
TRBJ1-2,-,TRBV13,-,CASSPGTPTGGYTF,TGTGCCAGCAGCCCGGGGACACCAACGGGTGGCTACACCTTC
TRBJ2-5,TRBD2,TRBV5-8,-,CASSVGLAGGQETQYF,TGTGCCAGCAGCGTGGGACTAGCGGGAGGGCAAGAGACCCAGTACTTC
TRBJ2-7,-,TRBV6-1,-,CASRGPYEQYF,TGTGCCTCCCGGGGGCCCTACGAGCAGTACTTC
TRBJ1-3,TRBD1,TRBV30,-,CALTGTGGNTIYF,TGTGCCTTAACCGGGACAGGTGGAAACACCATATATTTT
TRBJ1-2,-,TRBV11-3,-,CASSGPLYTF,TGTGCCAGCAGTGGACCTCTCTACACCTTC
TRBJ2-3,-,TRBV28,-,CASSEGGPDTQYF,TGTGCCAGCAGTGAGGGAGGACCAGATACGCAGTATTTT
TRBJ2-1,TRBD2,TRBV30,-,CAWSVGTRGNEQFF,TGTGCCTGGAGTGTCGGGACTAGGGGGAATGAGCAGTTCTTC
TRBJ2-3,TRBD2,TRBV9,-,CASNRGEYTQYF,TGTGCCAGCAACCGGGGGGAGTATACGCAGTATTTT
TRBJ2-3,-,TRBV18,-,CASSPADNTDTQYF,TGTGCCAGCTCACCAGCGGACAACACAGATACGCAGTATTTT
TRBJ2-7,-,TRBV18,-,CASSELEVYEQYF,TGTGCCAGCTCAGAATTGGAGGTCTACGAGCAGTACTTC
TRBJ2-5,-,TRBV14,-,CASSQGTRGEQTQYF,TGTGCCAGCAGCCAAGGGACTAGGGGGGAGCAGACCCAGTACTTC
TRBJ2-1,-,TRBV5-6,-,CASSAPQGIQTYNEQFF,TGTGCCAGCAGCGCCCCACAGGGAATTCAAACCTACAATGAGCAGTTCTTC
TRBJ2-7,-,TRBV6-5,-,CASSYLSDTLNEQYF,TGTGCCAGCAGTTACTTATCAGACACCCTTAACGAGCAGTACTTC